The sequence of this TCR beta chain was determined in a study of T cell responses to AZD1222 COVID-19 vaccine. This clone was seen just once. Clones were read by immunoSEQ multiplex PCR, and TCRdb kept only the in-frame ones, dropping some. The sample contains roughly 100,000 clones, around 87% of which appear only once. This sequence was found in an adult in good health. This material consisted of peripheral blood, taken on day 0 of AZD1222 vaccination.

The CDR3 sequence: CASSPDRVQQPQHF. CDR3 bases: TGTGCCAGCTCACCCGACAGGGTTCAACAGCCCCAGCATTTT. The chain employs TRBV18 and TRBJ1-5; 7 bases line up with TRBD1. The ends lost 3 bases at V and 7 bases at J; junction bases unmatched: 6. CDR3 length: 14 amino acids. CDR1 is KGHSH, CDR2 LQKENI, per germline. Together with reference TRBV18 and TRBJ1-5, the CDR3 gives the full variable domain: NAGVMQNPRHLVRRRGQEARLRCSPMKGHSHVYWYRQLPEEGLKFMVYLQKENIIDESGMPKERFSAEFPKEGPSILRIQQVVRGDSAAYFCASSPDRVQQPQHFGDGTRLSIL.